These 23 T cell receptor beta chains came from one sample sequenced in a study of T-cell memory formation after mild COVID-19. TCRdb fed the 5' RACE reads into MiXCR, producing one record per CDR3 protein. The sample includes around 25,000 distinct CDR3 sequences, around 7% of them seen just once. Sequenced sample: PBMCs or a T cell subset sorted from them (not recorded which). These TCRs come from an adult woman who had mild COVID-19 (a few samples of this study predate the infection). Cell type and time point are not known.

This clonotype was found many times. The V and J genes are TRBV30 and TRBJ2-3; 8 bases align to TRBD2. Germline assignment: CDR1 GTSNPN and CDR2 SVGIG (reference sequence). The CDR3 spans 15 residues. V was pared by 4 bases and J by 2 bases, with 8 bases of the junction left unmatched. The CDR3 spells CAWTAGGGSTDTQYF. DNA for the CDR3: TGTGCCTGGACCGCGGGGGGCGGTTCCACAGATACGCAGTATTTT. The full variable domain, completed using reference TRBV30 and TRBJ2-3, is SQTIHQWPATLVQPVGSPLSLECTVEGTSNPNLYWYRQAAGRGLQLLFYSVGIGQISSEVPQNLSASRPQDRQFILSSKKLLLSDSGFYLCAWTAGGGSTDTQYFGPGTRLTVL.

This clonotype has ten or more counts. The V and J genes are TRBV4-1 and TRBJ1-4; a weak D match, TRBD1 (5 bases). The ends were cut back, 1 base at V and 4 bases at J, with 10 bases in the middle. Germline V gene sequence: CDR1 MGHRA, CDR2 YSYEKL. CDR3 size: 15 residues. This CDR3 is CASSQGYGGNEKLFF. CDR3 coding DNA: TGCGCCAGCAGCCAAGGGTACGGGGGTAATGAAAAACTGTTTTTT.

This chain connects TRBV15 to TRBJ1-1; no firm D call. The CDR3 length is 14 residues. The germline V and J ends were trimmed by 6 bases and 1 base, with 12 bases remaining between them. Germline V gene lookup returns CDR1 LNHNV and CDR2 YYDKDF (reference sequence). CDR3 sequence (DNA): TGTGCCACCAGTAATTCAGCACAGAACACTGAAGCTTTCTTT. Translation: CATSNSAQNTEAFF.

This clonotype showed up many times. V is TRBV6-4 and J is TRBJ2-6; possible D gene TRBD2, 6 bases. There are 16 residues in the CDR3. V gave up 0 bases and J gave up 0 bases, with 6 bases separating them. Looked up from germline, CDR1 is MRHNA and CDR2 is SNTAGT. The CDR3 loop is CASSDSTSSGANVLTF. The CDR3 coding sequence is TGTGCCAGCAGTGACTCGACTAGCTCTGGGGCCAACGTCCTGACTTTC.

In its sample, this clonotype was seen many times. CDR3 nucleotide sequence: TGTGCCAGCAGCCCCGGGGTTATGGGTGGAAATGAGCAGTTCTTC. Its protein product is CASSPGVMGGNEQFF. V usage is TRBV7-2 and J usage is TRBJ2-1, with a weak D call TRBD2 (5 bases). The CDR3 has 15 amino acids. Germline assignment: CDR1 SGHTA and CDR2 FQGNSA. V lost 5 bases to trimming and J lost 7 bases, with 18 bases between them.

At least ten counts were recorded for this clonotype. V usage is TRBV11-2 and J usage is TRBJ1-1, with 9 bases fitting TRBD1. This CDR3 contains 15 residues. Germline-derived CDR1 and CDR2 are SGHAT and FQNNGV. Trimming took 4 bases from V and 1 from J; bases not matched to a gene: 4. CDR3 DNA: TGTGCCAGCAGCTCACAGGGGGCATGGAACACTGAAGCTTTCTTT. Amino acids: CASSSQGAWNTEAFF.

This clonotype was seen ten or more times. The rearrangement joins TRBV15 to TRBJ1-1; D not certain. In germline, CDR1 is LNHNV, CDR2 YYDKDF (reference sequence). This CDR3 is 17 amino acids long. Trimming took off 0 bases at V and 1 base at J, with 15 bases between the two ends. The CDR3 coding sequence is TGTGCCACCAGCAGAGATAGCTTCCCGGCGAGGAACACTGAAGCTTTCTTT. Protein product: CATSRDSFPARNTEAFF.

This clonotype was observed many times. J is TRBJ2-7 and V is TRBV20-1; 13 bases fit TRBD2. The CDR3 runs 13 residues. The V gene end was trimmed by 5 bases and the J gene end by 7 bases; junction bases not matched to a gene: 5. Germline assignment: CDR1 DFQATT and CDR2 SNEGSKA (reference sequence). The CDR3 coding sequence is TGCAGTGCTCCGACTAGCGGGGGGCGTGAGCAGTACTTC. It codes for CSAPTSGGREQYF.

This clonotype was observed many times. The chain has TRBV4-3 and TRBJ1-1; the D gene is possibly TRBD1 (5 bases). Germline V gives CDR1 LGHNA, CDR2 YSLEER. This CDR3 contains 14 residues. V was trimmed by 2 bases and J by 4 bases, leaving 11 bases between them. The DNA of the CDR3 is TGCGCCAGCAGCCAAAAGAAGGGGCCCACTGAAGCTTTCTTT. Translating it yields CASSQKKGPTEAFF.

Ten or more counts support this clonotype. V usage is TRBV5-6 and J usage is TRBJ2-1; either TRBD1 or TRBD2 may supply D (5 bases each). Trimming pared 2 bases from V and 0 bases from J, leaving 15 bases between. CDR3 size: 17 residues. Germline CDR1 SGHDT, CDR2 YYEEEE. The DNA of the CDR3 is TGTGCCAGCAGCTTCTTACCGGGACGGTACTCCTACAATGAGCAGTTCTTC. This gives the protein CASSFLPGRYSYNEQFF.

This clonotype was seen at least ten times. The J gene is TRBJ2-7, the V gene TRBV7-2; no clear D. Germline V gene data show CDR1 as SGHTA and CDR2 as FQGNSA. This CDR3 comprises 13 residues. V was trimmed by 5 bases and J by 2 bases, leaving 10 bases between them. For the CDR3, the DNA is TGTGCCAGCAGCGAGGTCGGAGCCTACGAGCAGTACTTC. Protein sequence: CASSEVGAYEQYF.

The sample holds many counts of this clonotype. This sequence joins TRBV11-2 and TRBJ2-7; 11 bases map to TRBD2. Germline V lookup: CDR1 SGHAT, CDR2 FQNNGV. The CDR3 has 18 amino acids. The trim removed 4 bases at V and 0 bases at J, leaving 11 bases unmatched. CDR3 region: CASSSRSLAGGRSYEQYF. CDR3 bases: TGTGCCAGCAGCTCAAGATCCCTAGCGGGAGGTCGCTCCTACGAGCAGTACTTC.

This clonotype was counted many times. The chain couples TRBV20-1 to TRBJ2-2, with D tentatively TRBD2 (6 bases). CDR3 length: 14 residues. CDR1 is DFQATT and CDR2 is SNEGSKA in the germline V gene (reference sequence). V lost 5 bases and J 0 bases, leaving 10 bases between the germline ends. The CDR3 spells CSASSETNTGELFF. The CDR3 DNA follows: TGCAGTGCTTCTAGCGAGACGAACACCGGGGAGCTGTTTTTT.

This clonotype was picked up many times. CDR3 nucleotide sequence: TGTGCCAGCAGCTTTTTTCGGGGGGGCATCACCGGGGAGCTGTTTTTT. This sequence encodes CASSFFRGGITGELFF. V usage is TRBV7-2 and J usage is TRBJ2-2, with 8 positions matching TRBD2. V gave up 3 bases and J gave up 4 bases; unmatched junction bases: 7. Germline CDR1 reads SGHTA; CDR2 reads FQGNSA. The CDR3 consists of 16 residues.

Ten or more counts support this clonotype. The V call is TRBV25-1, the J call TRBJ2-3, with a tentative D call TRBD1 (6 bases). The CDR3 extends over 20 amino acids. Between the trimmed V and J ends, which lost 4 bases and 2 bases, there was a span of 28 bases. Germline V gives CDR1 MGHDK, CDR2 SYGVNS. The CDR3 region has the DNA TGTGCCAGCAGTGTCCCCAGGAACAGGAACTGGGGGCCCTCCACAGATACGCAGTATTTT. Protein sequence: CASSVPRNRNWGPSTDTQYF.

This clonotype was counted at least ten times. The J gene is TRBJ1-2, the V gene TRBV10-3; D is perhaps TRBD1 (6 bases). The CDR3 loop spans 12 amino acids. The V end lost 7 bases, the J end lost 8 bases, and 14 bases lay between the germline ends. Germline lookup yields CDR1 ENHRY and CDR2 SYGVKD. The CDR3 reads CAITTTGGGYTF. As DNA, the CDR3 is TGTGCCATCACCACGACAGGAGGAGGCTACACCTTC.

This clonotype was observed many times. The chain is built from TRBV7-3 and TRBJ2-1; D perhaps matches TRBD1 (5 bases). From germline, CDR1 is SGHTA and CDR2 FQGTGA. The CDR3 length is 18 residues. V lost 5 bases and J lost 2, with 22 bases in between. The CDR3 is CASSLNLPGPKPYNEQFF. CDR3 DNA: TGTGCCAGCAGCCTAAACCTCCCAGGGCCCAAACCCTACAATGAGCAGTTCTTC.

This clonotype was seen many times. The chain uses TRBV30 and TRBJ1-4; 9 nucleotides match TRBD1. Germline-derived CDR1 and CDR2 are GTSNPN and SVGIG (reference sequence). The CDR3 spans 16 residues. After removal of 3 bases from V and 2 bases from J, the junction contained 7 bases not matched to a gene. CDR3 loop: CAWSMNRGHTNEKLFF. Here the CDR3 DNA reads TGTGCCTGGAGCATGAACAGGGGGCATACTAATGAAAAACTGTTTTTT.

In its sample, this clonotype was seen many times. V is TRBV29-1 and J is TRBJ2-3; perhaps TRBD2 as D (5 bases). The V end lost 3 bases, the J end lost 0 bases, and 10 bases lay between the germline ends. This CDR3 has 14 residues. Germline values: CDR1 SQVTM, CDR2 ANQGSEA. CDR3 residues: CSVEFQRSTDTQYF. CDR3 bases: TGCAGCGTTGAGTTCCAGCGGAGCACAGATACGCAGTATTTT.

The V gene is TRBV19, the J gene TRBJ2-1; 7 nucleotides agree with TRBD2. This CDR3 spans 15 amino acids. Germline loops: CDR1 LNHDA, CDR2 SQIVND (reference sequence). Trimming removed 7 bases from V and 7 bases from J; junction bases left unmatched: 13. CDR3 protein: CASTPGGTGLNEQFF. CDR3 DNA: TGTGCCAGTACCCCCGGGGGGACGGGGTTGAATGAGCAGTTCTTC.

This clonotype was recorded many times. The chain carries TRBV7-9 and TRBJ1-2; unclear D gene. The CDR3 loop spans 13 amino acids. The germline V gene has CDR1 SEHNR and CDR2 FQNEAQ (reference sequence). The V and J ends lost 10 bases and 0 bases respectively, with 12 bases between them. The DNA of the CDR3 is TGTGCCACTCTCGGCGGGGCTAACTATGGCTACACCTTC. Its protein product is CATLGGANYGYTF.

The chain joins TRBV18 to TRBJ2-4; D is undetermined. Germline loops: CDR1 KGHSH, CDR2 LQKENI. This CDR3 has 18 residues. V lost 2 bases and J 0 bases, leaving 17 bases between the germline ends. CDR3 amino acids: CASSPLIHRDIAKNIQYF. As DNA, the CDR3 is TGTGCCAGCTCACCATTAATCCATAGGGATATAGCCAAAAACATTCAGTACTTC.

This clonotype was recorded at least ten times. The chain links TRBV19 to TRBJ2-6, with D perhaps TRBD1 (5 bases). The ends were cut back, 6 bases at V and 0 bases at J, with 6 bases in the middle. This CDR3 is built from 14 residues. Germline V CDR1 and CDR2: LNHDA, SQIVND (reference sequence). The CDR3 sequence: CASRQDSGANVLTF. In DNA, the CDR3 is TGTGCCAGTAGACAGGACTCTGGGGCCAACGTCCTGACTTTC.